A single sample gave rise to the 19 T cell receptor beta chains below, sequenced in a study of blood T cells in healthy people across ages. For the second PCR, which ran for about 6 to 11 cycles, a sample-barcoded 5' primer and a J-beta primer mix were used. TCRdb called the 5' RACE reads again in MiXCR, with one record for every CDR3 protein. The sample shows roughly 800,000 distinct CDR3 sequences, over 45% of them seen only once. The sequencing sample was made of blood. The receptors here all came from a man between 25 and 39 years old in good health.

This chain uses TRBV7-8 with TRBJ2-1; 11 bases fit TRBD2. The CDR3 totals 17 residues. Per the germline V gene, CDR1 is SGHVS and CDR2 is FQNEAQ. Trimming took 4 bases from V and 1 from J; bases not matched to a gene: 6. The CDR3 loop reads CASSSRLAGPSYNEQFF. The CDR3 region has the DNA TGTGCCAGCAGCTCTAGACTAGCGGGGCCTTCCTACAATGAGCAGTTCTTC.

With regard to this clonotype: A read error may produce the germline difference seen at one junction end. This chain joins TRBV3-1 and TRBJ2-5; D gene ambiguous. This CDR3 contains 13 residues. From germline, CDR1 is LGHDT and CDR2 YNNKEL (reference sequence). The CDR3 DNA reads as TGTGCCAGCACCCAAGCCCTACAAGAGACCCAGTACTTC. Its translation: CASTQALQETQYF.

The chain is built from TRBV5-4 and TRBJ2-3; D is possibly TRBD2 (6 bases). Trimming pared 2 bases from V and 0 bases from J, leaving 13 bases between. The CDR3 contains 16 residues. CDR1 is SGHNT, CDR2 YYREEE, per germline (reference sequence). CDR3 nucleotides: TGTGCCAGCAGCTTCGTAGGCGGGGAGAGCACAGATACGCAGTATTTT. Translated: CASSFVGGESTDTQYF.

This clonotype was observed a handful of times. The gene calls are TRBV20-1 and TRBJ2-7; 8 positions agree with TRBD1. V lost 1 base to trimming and J lost 1 base; unmatched junction nucleotides: 6. Germline CDR1 is DFQATT and CDR2 is SNEGSKA (reference sequence). The CDR3 runs to 15 residues. The CDR3 DNA reads TGCAGTGCTAGAGCCGGGACAGGCATATCCTACGAGCAGTACTTC. Amino acids: CSARAGTGISYEQYF.

This clonotype was observed a few times. An end of the junction does not agree with germline; a read error may underlie this. The rearrangement uses TRBV3-1 and TRBJ1-2; unclear D gene. Germline CDR1 and CDR2: LGHDT and YNNKEL (reference sequence). The CDR3 is made up of 15 amino acids. The CDR3 region is CASTQMPGAGAGYTF. As DNA, the CDR3 is TGTGCCAGCACCCAAATGCCAGGCGCGGGTGCTGGCTACACCTTC.

V and J are TRBV5-1 and TRBJ2-1, with D tentatively TRBD1 (6 bases). Deletions cut 3 bases from V and 6 bases from J, with 19 bases between. Germline V gene data show CDR1 as SGHRS and CDR2 as YFSETQ. This CDR3 is 16 amino acids long. DNA of the CDR3: TGCGCCAGCAGCTCAAACTGGCTCCAGGGGACCAATGAGCAGTTCTTC. Translated, it gives CASSSNWLQGTNEQFF.

V usage is TRBV15 and J usage is TRBJ2-3; D gene uncertain. The germline gives CDR1 LNHNV, CDR2 YYDKDF (reference sequence). V shed 0 bases and J shed 2 bases, with 12 bases lying between them. The CDR3 extends over 16 amino acids. DNA for the CDR3: TGTGCCACCAGCAGAGATTTCACAGACCCCACAGATACGCAGTATTTT. Its translation is CATSRDFTDPTDTQYF.

V gene TRBV5-1 combines with J gene TRBJ2-1; 8 bases match TRBD1. Germline CDR1 is SGHRS and CDR2 is YFSETQ. The CDR3 has 14 amino acids. After removal of 3 bases from V and 8 bases from J, the junction contained 7 bases not matched to a gene. The chain's CDR3 is CASSYQTGVHEQFF. DNA for the CDR3: TGCGCCAGCAGCTACCAGACAGGGGTCCATGAGCAGTTCTTC.

V usage is TRBV20-1 and J usage is TRBJ2-1, with 8 bases matching TRBD2. This CDR3 is 16 amino acids long. The V gene's germline CDR1 is DFQATT and CDR2 SNEGSKA (reference sequence). V shed 0 bases and J 4 bases; nucleotides not matched to a gene: 8. In nucleotides, the CDR3 is TGCAGTGCTAGAGATCTGAGCGGGAGAGGTTACAATGAGCAGTTCTTC. Protein sequence: CSARDLSGRGYNEQFF.

The chain recombines TRBV11-3 with TRBJ2-4, with D perhaps given as TRBD1 or TRBD2 (5 bases each). The J call could be wrong; TRBJ2-7 is a better fit for the DNA end. This CDR3 is 13 amino acids long. Looked up from germline, CDR1 is SGHNT and CDR2 is YENEEA. CDR3 nucleotide sequence: TGTGCCAGCAGCTTCGGGGACGGCTACGAGCAGTACTTC. Amino acid sequence: CASSFGDGYEQYF.

This clonotype was recorded a few times. The chain recombines TRBV6-5 with TRBJ2-1, with D perhaps matching TRBD2 (5 bases). CDR3 length: 15 residues. Trimming removed 5 bases from V and 0 bases from J, with 11 bases in between. CDR1 is MNHEY, CDR2 SVGAGI, per germline. The CDR3 reads CASSPQTNSYNEQFF. For the CDR3, the DNA is TGTGCCAGCAGTCCCCAGACTAACTCCTACAATGAGCAGTTCTTC.

In this sample, this clonotype turned up a few times. V usage is TRBV29-1 and J usage is TRBJ2-4; TRBD2 agrees at 12 bases. Per the germline V gene, CDR1 is SQVTM and CDR2 is ANQGSEA. After removal of 5 bases from V and 0 bases from J, the junction contained 5 bases not matched to a gene. The length of the CDR3 is 16 residues. CDR3 loop: CSVRRTSGIAKNIQYF. Written as DNA, the CDR3 is TGCAGCGTTCGTCGGACTAGCGGGATAGCCAAAAACATTCAGTACTTC.

V and J are TRBV6-6 and TRBJ2-3; D gene unclear. The germline V gene has CDR1 MNHNY and CDR2 SVGAGI (reference sequence). The CDR3 spans 14 residues. The V gene lost 0 bases and the J gene lost 4 bases, with 8 bases spanning the gap. The CDR3 reads CASSYSGVADTQYF. Here the CDR3 DNA reads TGTGCCAGCAGTTACTCGGGCGTCGCAGATACGCAGTATTTT.

About this clonotype itself: An end of the junction differs from the germline gene, which may be a read error. V usage is TRBV4-3 and J usage is TRBJ2-1; no definite D call. Germline V gene data show CDR1 as LGHNA and CDR2 as YSLEER. This CDR3 contains 13 residues. The DNA of the CDR3 is TGCACCAGCAGCCAAGAGTCTTGGAATGGGCAGTTCTTC. The encoded protein is CTSSQESWNGQFF.

In its sample, this clonotype was seen once. The rearrangement uses TRBV20-1 and TRBJ2-5; 8 bases line up with TRBD2. Germline CDR1 is DFQATT and CDR2 is SNEGSKA (reference sequence). Trimming took 2 bases from V and 3 from J; bases not matched to a gene: 8. CDR3 length equals 15 residues. In DNA form, the CDR3 reads TGCAGTGCTAGAAGGTCTCGGGGGGGGAAAGAGACCCAGTACTTC. Protein sequence: CSARRSRGGKETQYF.

As for this clonotype: No DNA is shown, since the ends of the CDR3 on it are uncertain; the CDR3 is the one TCRdb lists. The genes are TRBV2 and TRBJ1-2. The CDR3 spans 12 amino acids, including both terminal residues. The germline V gene has CDR1 SNHLY and CDR2 FYNNEI. CDR3: CATKREKYGCTF.

The CDR3 here is CASSGTRDFRVQYF. The DNA for the CDR3 is TGCGCCAGCAGTGGGACCAGGGATTTCAGGGTCCAGTACTTC. This chain connects TRBV10-1 to TRBJ2-5; a possible D gene is TRBD1 (5 bases). CDR1 and CDR2 (germline): WNHNN, SYGVQD (reference sequence). The ends were cut back, 4 bases at V and 10 bases at J, with 19 bases in the middle. This CDR3 region has 14 residues.

V is TRBV30 and J is TRBJ1-6; 9 bases fit TRBD1. The V gene's germline CDR1 is GTSNPN and CDR2 SVGIG (reference sequence). V shed 7 bases and J 9 bases; nucleotides not matched to a gene: 10. The CDR3 runs to 14 residues. The CDR3 DNA sequence: TGTGCCTATCAGGACAGGGGAGAAATTTCACCCCTCCACTTT. This codes for CAYQDRGEISPLHF.

About this clonotype itself: Being one base from a much bigger clone, this may be a read error. V usage is TRBV20-1 and J usage is TRBJ2-1; D might be TRBD1 or TRBD2, each matching 5 bases. The V end was cut by 6 bases, the J end by 10 bases, with 16 bases between. From germline, CDR1 is DFQATT and CDR2 SNEGSKA (reference sequence). This CDR3 has 12 amino acids. CDR3 region: CSARPGTYEQFF. DNA of the CDR3: TGCAGTGCGCGACCCGGGACCTACGAGCAGTTCTTC.